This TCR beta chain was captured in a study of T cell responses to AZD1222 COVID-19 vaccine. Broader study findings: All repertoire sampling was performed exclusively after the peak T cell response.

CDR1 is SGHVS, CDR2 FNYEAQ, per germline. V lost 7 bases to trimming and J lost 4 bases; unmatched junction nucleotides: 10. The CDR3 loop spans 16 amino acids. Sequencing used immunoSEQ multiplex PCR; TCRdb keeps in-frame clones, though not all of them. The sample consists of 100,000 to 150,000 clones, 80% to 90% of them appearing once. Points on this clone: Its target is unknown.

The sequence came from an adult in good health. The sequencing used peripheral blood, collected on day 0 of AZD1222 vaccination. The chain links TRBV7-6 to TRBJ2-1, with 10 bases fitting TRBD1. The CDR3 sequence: CASTSSGTGAYNEQFF. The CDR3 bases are TGTGCCAGCACATCTTCCGGGACAGGGGCGTACAATGAGCAGTTCTTC.